Following are 25 T cell receptor beta chains from one sample sequenced in a study of cytomegalovirus exposure and HLA in healthy donors. With 60 Vbeta and 13 Jbeta primers, the PCR was carried out. Libraries were prepared by immunoSEQ multiplex PCR; TCRdb keeps only in-frame clonotypes and omits some of them. The data hold some 74,000 clones, with around 70% observed a single time. Source material: PBMCs. These receptor sequences come from a man between 40 and 49 years old in good health and CMV-seropositive.

The chain carries TRBV7-2 and TRBJ1-1; D unresolved. V was clipped by 2 bases and J by 8 bases, with 6 bases between them. CDR1 is SGHTA and CDR2 is FQGNSA in the germline V gene. This CDR3 contains 11 residues. The CDR3 reads CASSLQIEAFF. In DNA, the CDR3 is TGTGCCAGCAGCTTACAGATCGAAGCTTTCTTT. Together with reference TRBV7-2 and TRBJ1-1, the CDR3 gives the full variable domain: GAGVSQSPSNKVTEKGKDVELRCDPISGHTALYWYRQSLGQGLEFLIYFQGNSAPDKSGLPSDRFSAERTGGSVSTLTIQRTQQEDSAVYLCASSLQIEAFFGQGTRLTVV.

The chain couples TRBV2 to TRBJ1-5, with D possibly matching TRBD1 (6 bases). This CDR3 contains 15 residues. Deletions cut 4 bases from V and 3 bases from J, with 13 bases between. Looked up from germline, CDR1 is SNHLY and CDR2 is FYNNEI. The CDR3 coding sequence is TGTGCCAGCAGTGCTTCCGGACAGCTCAATCAGCCCCAGCATTTT. Translated: CASSASGQLNQPQHF.

This chain connects TRBV29-1 to TRBJ2-2; 10 nucleotides line up with TRBD1. Germline V gives CDR1 SQVTM, CDR2 ANQGSEA. V was pared by 6 bases and J by 3 bases, with 4 bases of the junction left unmatched. The CDR3 loop spans 14 amino acids. As DNA, the CDR3 is TGCAGCGTGCAGGGACAGGGGCACACCGGGGAGCTGTTTTTT. Amino acids: CSVQGQGHTGELFF.

The chain combines TRBV5-1 with TRBJ2-5; a possible D gene is TRBD2 (5 bases). CDR1 is SGHRS and CDR2 is YFSETQ in the germline V gene. V lost 0 bases to trimming and J lost 2 bases, with 8 bases between them. The CDR3 covers 14 residues. The CDR3 is CASSLVAPQETQYF. CDR3 DNA sequence: TGCGCCAGCAGCTTGGTAGCGCCTCAAGAGACCCAGTACTTC. The whole variable domain, remainder taken from reference TRBV5-1 and TRBJ2-5, is KAGVTQTPRYLIKTRGQQVTLSCSPISGHRSVSWYQQTPGQGLQFLFEYFSETQRNKGNFPGRFSGRQFSNSRSEMNVSTLELGDSALYLCASSLVAPQETQYFGPGTRLLVL.

Of note for this clone: Different DNA sequences within this sample yield the same CDR3. V is TRBV19 and J is TRBJ1-5; D is possibly TRBD1 (5 bases). The CDR3 sequence is 15 residues long. Germline lookup yields CDR1 LNHDA and CDR2 SQIVND (reference sequence). V was trimmed by 1 base and J by 0 bases, leaving 7 bases between them. This CDR3 is CASSIGQYSNQPQHF. Written as DNA, the CDR3 is TGTGCCAGTAGTATAGGACAGTATAGCAATCAGCCCCAGCATTTT. Full variable domain (missing parts from reference TRBV19 and TRBJ1-5): DGGITQSPKYLFRKEGQNVTLSCEQNLNHDAMYWYRQDPGQGLRLIYYSQIVNDFQKGDIAEGYSVSREKKESFPLTVTSAQKNPTAFYLCASSIGQYSNQPQHFGDGTRLSIL.

This clone was seen a single time. V usage is TRBV2 and J usage is TRBJ2-6, with TRBD1 matching 10 bases. Per the germline V gene, CDR1 is SNHLY and CDR2 is FYNNEI. The CDR3 sequence is 16 residues long. V was pared by 11 bases and J by 0 bases, with 7 bases of the junction left unmatched. DNA for the CDR3: TGTGCCTCCGGGACAGGGGTCAACTCTGGGGCCAACGTCCTGACTTTC. The encoded protein is CASGTGVNSGANVLTF. Filled out from reference TRBV2 and TRBJ2-6, the complete variable domain reads EPEVTQTPSHQVTQMGQEVILRCVPISNHLYFYWYRQILGQKVEFLVSFYNNEISEKSEIFDDQFSVERPDGSNFTLKIRSTKLEDSAMYFCASGTGVNSGANVLTFGAGSRLTVL.

V and J are TRBV7-2 and TRBJ2-1; D may be TRBD2 (6 bases). CDR1 and CDR2 (germline): SGHTA, FQGNSA. Trimming pared 5 bases from V and 2 bases from J, leaving 19 bases between. CDR3 length: 17 amino acids. Here the CDR3 reads CASSQLRDSEPYNEQFF. CDR3 bases: TGTGCCAGCAGCCAACTCCGGGACTCGGAGCCCTACAATGAGCAGTTCTTC.

The chain couples TRBV7-3 to TRBJ1-6; TRBD1 matches at 7 bases. CDR1 is SGHTA and CDR2 is FQGTGA in the germline V gene. The V segment lost 5 bases and the J segment 8 bases; nucleotides outside the gene matches: 6. This CDR3 is 14 amino acids long. The CDR3 DNA sequence: TGTGCCAGCAGCCGGACAGGACCAGATTCACCCCTCCACTTT. Encoded protein: CASSRTGPDSPLHF.

The chain couples TRBV6-1 to TRBJ2-7; 7 nucleotides agree with TRBD1. There are 15 residues in the CDR3. Germline V gene data show CDR1 as MNHNS and CDR2 as SASEGT. V was pared by 2 bases and J by 0 bases, with 4 bases of the junction left unmatched. CDR3 bases: TGTGCCAGCAGTGAATGGGACAGTATCTCCTACGAGCAGTACTTC. Its translation is CASSEWDSISYEQYF.

A few counts support this clone. The chain links TRBV5-5 to TRBJ2-1; TRBD2 aligns across 14 bases. This CDR3 region has 18 residues. After removal of 5 bases from V and 1 base from J, the junction contained 8 bases not matched to a gene. Germline V CDR1 and CDR2: SGHKS, YYEKEE (reference sequence). The CDR3 region is CASRGWTSGGLSYNEQFF. The DNA for the CDR3 is TGTGCCAGCAGAGGATGGACTAGCGGGGGGTTATCCTACAATGAGCAGTTCTTC.

This clone was counted a few times. The V and J genes are TRBV23-1 and TRBJ1-4; 8 positions agree with TRBD1. TRBV23-1 is an ORF, and what it does is uncertain. The CDR3 totals 15 residues. The ends lost 2 bases at V and 7 bases at J; junction bases unmatched: 6. CDR3 loop: CASSQDRGDREKLFF. The DNA of the CDR3 is TGCGCCAGCAGTCAAGACAGGGGAGATCGTGAAAAACTGTTTTTT.

V is TRBV7-2 and J is TRBJ2-1, with D possibly matching TRBD2 (5 bases). Trimming removed 3 bases from V and 3 bases from J, with 9 bases in between. The CDR3 totals 14 residues. CDR1 and CDR2 from the germline V gene are SGHTA and FQGNSA. The DNA for the CDR3 is TGTGCCAGCAGCTTGTCCCGGGACTACAATGAGCAGTTCTTC. Translation: CASSLSRDYNEQFF.

The V call is TRBV18, the J call TRBJ1-4, with 9 positions matching TRBD1. The junction had 2 bases not matched to a gene; V was cut back by 0 bases and J by 6 bases. The CDR3 has 15 amino acids. Germline V lookup: CDR1 KGHSH, CDR2 LQKENI. The CDR3 DNA reads as TGTGCCAGCTCACCACCCGGGACAGGGTATGAAAAACTGTTTTTT. Translating gives CASSPPGTGYEKLFF. Complete variable domain (other parts from reference TRBV18 and TRBJ1-4): NAGVMQNPRHLVRRRGQEARLRCSPMKGHSHVYWYRQLPEEGLKFMVYLQKENIIDESGMPKERFSAEFPKEGPSILRIQQVVRGDSAAYFCASSPPGTGYEKLFFGSGTQLSVL.

This clone came up a few times. V is TRBV5-4 and J is TRBJ1-1, with D perhaps matching TRBD1 (5 bases). The germline V gene encodes CDR1 SGHNT and CDR2 YYREEE (reference sequence). The CDR3 length is 11 residues. Trimming took 7 bases from V and 8 from J, leaving 12 bases between them. This chain's CDR3 is CASGVEGEAFF. CDR3 DNA: TGTGCCAGCGGGGTGGAGGGGGAAGCTTTCTTT.

The V and J genes are TRBV10-3 and TRBJ1-4, with 7 bases identical to TRBD1. The CDR3 has 16 residues. Germline CDR1 reads ENHRY; CDR2 reads SYGVKD. J was trimmed by 1 base and V by 2 bases; bases with no gene match: 4. Here the CDR3 DNA reads TGTGCCATCAGTGAGGAACGGGACAGAACTAATGAAAAACTGTTTTTT. This encodes CAISEERDRTNEKLFF.

The chain employs TRBV7-6 and TRBJ2-7; D is possibly TRBD2 (6 bases). This CDR3 is 17 amino acids long. Between the trimmed V and J ends, which lost 2 bases and 2 bases, there was a span of 19 bases. Germline-derived CDR1 and CDR2 are SGHVS and FNYEAQ. The CDR3 region has the DNA TGTGCCAGCAGCTTACTCGACTCTAGCGTTCCCCCCTACGAGCAGTACTTC. It specifies CASSLLDSSVPPYEQYF.

The V and J genes are TRBV7-8 and TRBJ2-7, with D perhaps matching TRBD2 (7 bases). The V end lost 1 base, the J end lost 2 bases, and 15 bases lay between the germline ends. The CDR3 runs to 16 residues. Per the germline V gene, CDR1 is SGHVS and CDR2 is FQNEAQ. CDR3 in DNA: TGTGCCAGCAGCTTAGTTGGGGGGGGCTTTACCTACGAGCAGTACTTC. Its translation: CASSLVGGGFTYEQYF.

In its sample, this clone was seen a few times. CDR3 sequence reads: CASMAGGAQGEAFF. In DNA, the CDR3 is TGTGCCAGCATGGCGGGGGGGGCGCAGGGGGAAGCTTTCTTT. The rearrangement uses TRBV2 and TRBJ1-1, with D perhaps TRBD1 (6 bases). Germline V CDR1 and CDR2: SNHLY, FYNNEI. V lost 7 bases to trimming and J lost 8 bases, with 20 bases between them. CDR3 length equals 14 residues. Drawing the rest from reference TRBV2 and TRBJ1-1, the complete variable domain is EPEVTQTPSHQVTQMGQEVILRCVPISNHLYFYWYRQILGQKVEFLVSFYNNEISEKSEIFDDQFSVERPDGSNFTLKIRSTKLEDSAMYFCASMAGGAQGEAFFGQGTRLTVV.

The chain employs TRBV11-2 and TRBJ2-7, with D possibly matching TRBD2 (6 bases). This CDR3 comprises 17 residues. CDR1 and CDR2 from the germline V gene are SGHAT and FQNNGV. V shed 5 bases and J shed 0 bases, with 20 bases lying between them. In nucleotides, the CDR3 is TGTGCCAGCAGCGATACGGTGCCATGGAGGGACTCCTACGAGCAGTACTTC. Protein sequence: CASSDTVPWRDSYEQYF.

The J gene is TRBJ2-6, the V gene TRBV2; 8 nucleotides line up with TRBD1. The CDR3 totals 16 residues. With V trimmed by 3 bases and J by 1 base, 2 bases remained unmatched. Germline CDR1 SNHLY, CDR2 FYNNEI. CDR3 region: CASSEDRVSGANVLTF. CDR3 sequence (DNA): TGTGCCAGCAGTGAGGACAGGGTGTCTGGGGCCAACGTCCTGACTTTC.

The genes are TRBV21-1 and TRBJ2-2; the table names TRBD2, a call not compared with the DNA. TRBV21-1 is assigned pseudogene status. The CDR3 is made up of 17 amino acids. In DNA, the CDR3 is TGTGCCAGCAGCGCTCCCGGTGTCTTCGCGAACACCGGGGAGCTGTTTTTT. As protein: CASSAPGVFANTGELFF.

V is TRBV14 and J is TRBJ2-5; TRBD2 aligns across 10 bases. Germline CDR1 SGHDN, CDR2 FVKESK. V trimming: 0 bases; J trimming: 3 bases; junction bases outside the gene matches: 7. CDR3 length: 17 amino acids. CDR3 bases: TGTGCCAGCAGCCAAGATCGTTTTCTAGCGGGGGAAGAGACCCAGTACTTC. Its protein product is CASSQDRFLAGEETQYF.

The CDR3 here is CASSQETRQGNSPLHF. CDR3 sequence (DNA): TGTGCCAGCAGCCAAGAAACGAGACAGGGGAATTCACCCCTCCACTTT. The chain is built from TRBV4-2 and TRBJ1-6, with 8 positions matching TRBD1. Germline assignment: CDR1 LGHNA and CDR2 YNFKEQ. The CDR3 contains 16 residues. J gave up 7 bases and V 0 bases, and 5 bases lay outside the gene matches.

The chain couples TRBV2 to TRBJ2-5, with 12 bases lining up with TRBD2. CDR1 is SNHLY, CDR2 FYNNEI, per germline. The CDR3 is 16 amino acids. J lost 5 bases, V lost 6 bases, and 10 bases had no gene match. The CDR3 loop is CASRSPSGGVEETQYF. CDR3 bases: TGTGCCAGCAGGTCCCCTAGCGGGGGGGTTGAGGAGACCCAGTACTTC. Using reference TRBV2 and TRBJ2-5 for the parts outside the CDR3, the full variable domain is EPEVTQTPSHQVTQMGQEVILRCVPISNHLYFYWYRQILGQKVEFLVSFYNNEISEKSEIFDDQFSVERPDGSNFTLKIRSTKLEDSAMYFCASRSPSGGVEETQYFGPGTRLLVL.

This clone was counted a few times. The chain combines TRBV29-1 with TRBJ2-1; TRBD1 is a possible D gene (5 bases). The germline V gene has CDR1 SQVTM and CDR2 ANQGSEA. This CDR3 is built from 10 residues. Trimming pared 7 bases from V and 10 bases from J, leaving 11 bases between. CDR3 DNA sequence: TGCAGCGCAGGGTCAAGAGAGCAGTTCTTC. Its protein product is CSAGSREQFF.